Listed here are 20 T cell receptor beta chains from one sample, sequenced in a study of T cell clusters in autoimmune cytopenias. One tube held mixed TRB-A and TRB-B primer pools for touch-down PCR. Each CDR3 protein gets one entry in TCRdb, which reprocessed the multiplex PCR reads and gives no DNA. The table lists about 240 distinct CDR3 sequences. Each sample's input was about 250 ng genomic DNA, 38,000 or so genome equivalents. Source material: peripheral blood. Every receptor here comes from a human donor with an autoimmune cytopenia or autoimmune hepatitis (not recorded which).

This clonotype registers large by frequency. V and J are TRBV15 and TRBJ2-5; TCRdb calls TRBD1, which cannot be checked without DNA. The germline V gene encodes CDR1 LNHNV and CDR2 YYDKDF (reference sequence). The CDR3 covers 13 residues. The CDR3 here is CATSGTGGETQYF.

Its frequency marks this clonotype as large. The chain employs TRBV30 and TRBJ2-7; with no DNA, the TCRdb D assignment of TRBD2 cannot be verified. CDR1 GTSNPN and CDR2 SVGIG come from the germline V gene (reference sequence). This CDR3 has 15 amino acids. Here the CDR3 reads CAWRPNSSGSYEQYF.

Its frequency marks this clonotype as medium-sized. The chain uses TRBV19 and TRBJ2-1; TCRdb proposes TRBD1, but this gene call is untestable without DNA. The CDR3 is 15 residues long. CDR1 is LNHDA and CDR2 is SQIVND in the germline V gene (reference sequence). The CDR3: CASSPVVNLINEQFF. Supplemented by reference TRBV19 and TRBJ2-1, the full variable domain reads DGGITQSPKYLFRKEGQNVTLSCEQNLNHDAMYWYRQDPGQGLRLIYYSQIVNDFQKGDIAEGYSVSREKKESFPLTVTSAQKNPTAFYLCASSPVVNLINEQFFGPGTRLTVL.

In terms of frequency, this clonotype is medium-sized. CDR3 region: CASSLSRSPRSTEAFF. This chain joins TRBV27 and TRBJ1-1; the D gene TCRdb calls, TRBD1, cannot be checked with no DNA. The CDR3 contains 16 residues. Germline V gene sequence: CDR1 MNHEY, CDR2 SMNVEV (reference sequence).

Measured by frequency, this clonotype is medium-sized. The J gene is TRBJ1-2, the V gene TRBV4-2. This CDR3 is built from 14 residues. Germline CDR1 reads LGHNA; CDR2 reads YNFKEQ. The CDR3 protein is CASSPGGPTYGYTF.

V gene TRBV5-8 combines with J gene TRBJ1-2; TCRdb outputs TRBD1, but without DNA this stays unchecked. There are 18 residues in the CDR3. Germline V gene sequence: CDR1 SGHTS, CDR2 YDEGEE. The CDR3 loop reads CASSLRFPGTGAHYGYTF.

Considering frequency, this clonotype is large. The J gene is TRBJ2-7, the V gene TRBV20-1; TCRdb's D call, TRBD1, is unchecked because there is no DNA. CDR1 DFQATT and CDR2 SNEGSKA come from the germline V gene (reference sequence). CDR3 length equals 14 residues. The CDR3 here is CSASEGQMTYEQYF.

By frequency, this clonotype is large. The V gene is TRBV6-5, the J gene TRBJ1-3; TCRdb outputs TRBD1, but without DNA this stays unchecked. Germline V lookup: CDR1 MNHEY, CDR2 SVGAGI. The CDR3 is 14 amino acids. CDR3 sequence: CASRGQGYGNTIYF.

Measured by frequency, this clonotype is medium-sized. The rearrangement joins TRBV21-1 to TRBJ1-2. TRBV21-1 is a listed pseudogene. The CDR3 consists of 16 residues. The CDR3: CASSKGMRANNCGYTF.

This clonotype registers large by frequency. The rearrangement joins TRBV29-1 to TRBJ1-5; the D gene TCRdb calls, TRBD1, cannot be checked with no DNA. The germline V gene encodes CDR1 SQVTM and CDR2 ANQGSEA. This CDR3 comprises 14 residues. CDR3 amino acids: CSVGTGDRDQPQHF.

This CDR3 reads CASSLRTGVFEKLFF. The gene calls are TRBV5-1 and TRBJ1-4; no DNA is available, so the TRBD1 call from TCRdb remains unchecked. Germline V CDR1 and CDR2: SGHRS, YFSETQ. CDR3 length: 15 residues.

This clonotype is identified as large from frequency. J is TRBJ2-1 and V is TRBV6-2 or TRBV6-3. The CDR3 loop spans 13 amino acids. Germline-derived CDR1 and CDR2 are MNHEY and SVGEGT. The CDR3 region is CASSYEQYNEQFF.

This clonotype shows up as medium-sized by frequency. CDR3 sequence reads: CASGDRADNEQFF. This chain uses TRBV5-1 with TRBJ2-1; TCRdb designates TRBD1, a call that cannot be tested without DNA. The CDR3 sequence is 13 residues long. Germline values: CDR1 SGHRS, CDR2 YFSETQ.

By frequency, this clonotype is large. The chain uses TRBV7-9 and TRBJ2-7; TCRdb indicates TRBD2, and absent DNA this call remains unverified. The CDR3 consists of 15 residues. Germline loops: CDR1 SEHNR, CDR2 FQNEAQ (reference sequence). CDR3: CASSQRDLGDYEQYF.

This clonotype is deemed hyperexpanded by its frequency. V and J are TRBV14 and TRBJ1-1; the D gene TCRdb calls, TRBD1, cannot be checked with no DNA. CDR1 is SGHDN, CDR2 FVKESK, per germline. The CDR3 sequence is 15 residues long. CDR3 residues: CASSNGPGWGTEAFF.

By frequency, this clonotype registers medium-sized. The J gene is TRBJ1-1, the V gene TRBV7-9; TCRdb lists TRBD1, though no DNA is available to test this call. The CDR3 extends over 14 amino acids. Germline CDR1 SEHNR, CDR2 FQNEAQ (reference sequence). This chain's CDR3 is CASSLTQGNTEAFF.

Judged by frequency, this clonotype is medium-sized. This chain connects TRBV5-8 to TRBJ2-1. The germline CDR1 and CDR2 sequences are SGHTS and YDEGEE. The CDR3 length is 12 residues. Here the CDR3 reads CASSLGGNEQFF.

Its frequency marks this clonotype as large (0.1 to 1%). This sequence joins TRBV5-6 and TRBJ2-1; with no DNA, the TCRdb D assignment of TRBD1 cannot be verified. The CDR3 consists of 17 residues. Germline loops: CDR1 SGHDT, CDR2 YYEEEE. The CDR3 loop is CASSLLGQGSSYNEQFF.

Its frequency marks this clonotype as medium-sized. The rearrangement links TRBV7-9 to TRBJ2-7; TCRdb returns TRBD1, unconfirmable since there is no DNA. Germline lookup yields CDR1 SEHNR and CDR2 FQNEAQ (reference sequence). CDR3 length equals 14 residues. CDR3: CASSLAGQTYEQYF.

This clonotype is labeled medium-sized (0.01 to 0.1%) based on frequency. The rearrangement links TRBV7-9 to TRBJ2-7; TCRdb reports TRBD1, a call that lacks DNA to check it against. Germline V gene sequence: CDR1 SEHNR, CDR2 FQNEAQ (reference sequence). CDR3 length equals 16 residues. The chain's CDR3 is CASSPPPGRETYEQYF.